The 12 T cell receptor beta chains below all came from one sample that was sequenced in a study of human T cells and chemical hapten exposure. As to time point: pre-sensitization, week 0. Noted treatment: therapeutic diphenylcyclopropenone sensitization with weekly scalp DPC. In TCRdb, the RACE reads were re-called with MiXCR into one record per CDR3 protein. The sample includes 40,000 to 50,000 distinct CDR3 sequences, around 12% of them seen just once. The specimen was whole blood, collected in connection with sensitization to the hapten diphenylcyclopropenone (DPC). These receptors were obtained from a woman aged 25 to 39 with alopecia areata. Some clones in this sample may be carry-over from other donors' samples.

The sample holds many counts of this clonotype. This chain links TRBV3-1 with TRBJ1-2, with 8 nucleotides matching TRBD1. Germline V gene sequence: CDR1 LGHDT, CDR2 YNNKEL (reference sequence). The CDR3 is 17 amino acids. J gave up 5 bases and V 0 bases, and 11 bases lay outside the gene matches. For the CDR3, the DNA is TGTGCCAGCAGCCAAGATGTCGCAGGGGGCATGTCATATGGCTACACCTTC. It yields the protein CASSQDVAGGMSYGYTF.

V gene TRBV7-3 combines with J gene TRBJ2-2; 9 nucleotides agree with TRBD2. Germline loops: CDR1 SGHTA, CDR2 FQGTGA. The CDR3 has 18 amino acids. Unmatched junction bases numbered 9, after V lost 4 bases and J lost 0 bases. The CDR3 region has the DNA TGTGCCAGCAGCTCGCGGGAGCTAGCGGGGACGAACACCGGGGAGCTGTTTTTT. Its translation is CASSSRELAGTNTGELFF.

This clonotype was detected many times. The chain carries TRBV7-2 and TRBJ1-6; unclear D gene. Trimming removed 4 bases from V and 1 base from J, with 5 bases in between. The germline CDR1 and CDR2 sequences are SGHTA and FQGNSA. The CDR3 extends over 14 amino acids. The CDR3: CASSSQSYNSPLHF. The CDR3 DNA reads TGTGCCAGCAGCTCGCAGTCCTATAATTCACCCCTCCACTTT.

In this sample, this clonotype turned up a few times. The V call is TRBV15, the J call TRBJ1-4; maybe TRBD1 (5 bases). Germline V lookup: CDR1 LNHNV, CDR2 YYDKDF (reference sequence). The CDR3 sequence is 14 residues long. Trimming took 3 bases from V and 7 from J, leaving 12 bases between them. The CDR3 DNA sequence: TGTGCCACCAGCAGCCCTACGAGGGGTGAAAAACTGTTTTTT. This gives the protein CATSSPTRGEKLFF.

CDR3 DNA: TGTGCCAGCAGCCTAATTGGGGGCCTAAACACTGAAGCTTTCTTT. It codes for CASSLIGGLNTEAFF. This chain connects TRBV7-3 to TRBJ1-1, with D perhaps TRBD1 (6 bases). The CDR3 loop spans 15 amino acids. Between the trimmed V and J ends, which lost 5 bases and 2 bases, there was a span of 15 bases. Germline V gene lookup returns CDR1 SGHTA and CDR2 FQGTGA.

This clonotype was recorded many times. J is TRBJ2-1 and V is TRBV30, with 10 bases fitting TRBD2. V lost 5 bases to trimming and J lost 6 bases; unmatched junction nucleotides: 4. Germline V CDR1 and CDR2: GTSNPN, SVGIG (reference sequence). This CDR3 has 13 amino acids. CDR3 DNA sequence: TGTGCCTGGGAGCGGGAGGGAAGCAATGAGCAGTTCTTC. Protein sequence: CAWEREGSNEQFF.

This clonotype was recorded many times. The chain carries TRBV29-1 and TRBJ2-3; possible D gene TRBD2, 6 bases. Looked up from germline, CDR1 is SQVTM and CDR2 is ANQGSEA. Trimming pared 5 bases from V and 6 bases from J, leaving 15 bases between. The CDR3 consists of 13 residues. In DNA, the CDR3 is TGCAGCGTTCGTATCGGGGAGGAGGATACGCAGTATTTT. Translating gives CSVRIGEEDTQYF.

The chain recombines TRBV6-2 or TRBV6-3 with TRBJ2-1; D may be TRBD1 (6 bases). Germline lookup yields CDR1 MNHEY and CDR2 SVGEGT. There are 15 residues in the CDR3. Trimming stripped 5 bases from V and 2 bases from J, with 13 bases between. The CDR3 DNA reads as TGTGCCAGCAGTCGGACCGGGACACCCTACAATGAGCAGTTCTTC. Its translation is CASSRTGTPYNEQFF.

This chain joins TRBV5-1 and TRBJ2-2; 8 nucleotides agree with TRBD1. The CDR3 has 15 amino acids. The J segment lost 6 bases and the V segment lost 2 bases, leaving 6 bases of the junction unmatched. Germline CDR1 SGHRS, CDR2 YFSETQ. The CDR3 DNA sequence: TGCGCCAGCAGCTTAACGCAGGGGGCTGCCGGGGAGCTGTTTTTT. Translated, it gives CASSLTQGAAGELFF. Looking up the rest from reference TRBV5-1 and TRBJ2-2 gives the full variable domain: KAGVTQTPRYLIKTRGQQVTLSCSPISGHRSVSWYQQTPGQGLQFLFEYFSETQRNKGNFPGRFSGRQFSNSRSEMNVSTLELGDSALYLCASSLTQGAAGELFFGEGSRLTVL.

This clonotype was picked up many times. V usage is TRBV6-6 and J usage is TRBJ2-1, with 12 bases that match TRBD2. This CDR3 region has 15 residues. With V trimmed by 2 bases and J by 6 bases, 2 bases remained unmatched. Germline loops: CDR1 MNHNY, CDR2 SVGAGI (reference sequence). The CDR3 sequence: CASSYQTSGSNEQFF. The CDR3 bases are TGTGCCAGCAGTTACCAGACTAGCGGGAGCAATGAGCAGTTCTTC.

The chain is built from TRBV29-1 and TRBJ2-1; 10 positions agree with TRBD2. J was trimmed by 7 bases and V by 6 bases; bases with no gene match: 6. The CDR3 runs to 13 residues. Germline CDR1 reads SQVTM; CDR2 reads ANQGSEA. As DNA, the CDR3 is TGCAGCGTACTAGCGGGAAAAGGGAATGAGCAGTTCTTC. It specifies CSVLAGKGNEQFF.

This clonotype was detected many times. The rearrangement links TRBV28 to TRBJ2-3, with 9 bases identical to TRBD1. V lost 3 bases to trimming and J lost 0 bases; unmatched junction nucleotides: 4. Germline V gives CDR1 MDHEN, CDR2 SYDVKM. The CDR3 loop spans 16 amino acids. CDR3 protein: CASSLDGTGSTDTQYF. The CDR3 coding sequence is TGTGCCAGCAGTTTGGATGGGACAGGGAGCACAGATACGCAGTATTTT. Combining the CDR3 with reference TRBV28 and TRBJ2-3 gives the whole variable domain DVKVTQSSRYLVKRTGEKVFLECVQDMDHENMFWYRQDPGLGLRLIYFSYDVKMKEKGDIPEGYSVSREKKERFSLILESASTNQTSMYLCASSLDGTGSTDTQYFGPGTRLTVL.